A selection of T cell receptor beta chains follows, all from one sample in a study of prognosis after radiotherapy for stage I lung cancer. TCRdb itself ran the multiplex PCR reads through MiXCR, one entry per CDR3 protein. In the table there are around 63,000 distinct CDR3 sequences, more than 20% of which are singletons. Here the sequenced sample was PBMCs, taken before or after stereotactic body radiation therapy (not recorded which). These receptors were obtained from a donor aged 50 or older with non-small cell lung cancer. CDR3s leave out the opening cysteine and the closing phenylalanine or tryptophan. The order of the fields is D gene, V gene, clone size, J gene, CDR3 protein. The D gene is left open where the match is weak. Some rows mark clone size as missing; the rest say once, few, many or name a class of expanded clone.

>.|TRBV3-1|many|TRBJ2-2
ASRGYRGGTGELF
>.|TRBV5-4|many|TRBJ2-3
ASSSGLPSTDTQY
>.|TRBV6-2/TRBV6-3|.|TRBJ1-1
ASSEMAVGHPLRTEAF
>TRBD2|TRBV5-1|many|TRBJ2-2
ASSRGLAGANTGELF
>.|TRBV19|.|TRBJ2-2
ASSDLGAYTWELF
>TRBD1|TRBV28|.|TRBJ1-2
ASSLPTRGKGYT
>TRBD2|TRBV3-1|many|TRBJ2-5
ASSLLADIQETQY
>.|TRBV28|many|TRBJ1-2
ASPGVGGYGYT
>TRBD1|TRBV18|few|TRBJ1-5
ASSPGQVNQPQH
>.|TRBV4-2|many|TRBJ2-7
ASSQSRSSYEQY
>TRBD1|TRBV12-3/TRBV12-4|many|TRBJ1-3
ASSSRGLSGNTIY
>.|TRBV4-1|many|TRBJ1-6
ASSRGDWVSPLH
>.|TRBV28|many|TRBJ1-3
ASSFLRTGNTIY